This T cell receptor (beta chain) was identified during a study of blood T cell repertoires in COVID-19. Overall study: In each case, the material was cDNA or gDNA derived from T cells, B-cell-depleted T cells, or PBMCs.

The protocol was immunoSEQ multiplex PCR, while the TCRdb copy is restricted to in-frame clones and leaves out a portion. The sample carries tens of thousands of clones, 88% recorded once. The CDR3 contains 11 residues. V was shortened by 2 bases and J by 11 bases, with 9 bases between the two germline ends. CDR1 and CDR2 from the germline V gene are MNHEY and SVGAGI. A single count supports this clone. The V call is TRBV6-5, the J call TRBJ1-1; possible D gene TRBD1, 6 bases. The specimen sequenced was peripheral blood. The clonotype was recovered from a human donor in a cohort sampled during active COVID-19. CDR3 nucleotides: TGTGCCAGCAGTTACCAGGGGACGGCTTTCTTT. It translates to CASSYQGTAFF.